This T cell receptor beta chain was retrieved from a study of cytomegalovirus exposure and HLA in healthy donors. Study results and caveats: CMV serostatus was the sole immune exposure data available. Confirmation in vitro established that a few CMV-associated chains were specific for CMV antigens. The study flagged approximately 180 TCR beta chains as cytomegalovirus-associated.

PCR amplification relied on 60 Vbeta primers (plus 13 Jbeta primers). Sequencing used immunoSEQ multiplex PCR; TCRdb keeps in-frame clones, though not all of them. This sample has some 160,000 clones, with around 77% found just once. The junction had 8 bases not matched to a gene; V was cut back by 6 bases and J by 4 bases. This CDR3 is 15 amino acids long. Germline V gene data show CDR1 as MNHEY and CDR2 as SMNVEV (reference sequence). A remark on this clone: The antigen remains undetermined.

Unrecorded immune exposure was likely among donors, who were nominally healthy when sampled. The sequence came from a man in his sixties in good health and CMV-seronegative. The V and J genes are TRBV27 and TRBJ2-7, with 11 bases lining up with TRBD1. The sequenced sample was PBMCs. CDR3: CASSLQGQGGYEQYF. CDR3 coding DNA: TGTGCCAGCAGCCTACAGGGACAGGGGGGATACGAGCAGTACTTC.